The 6 T cell receptor beta chains listed next were all sequenced from one sample in a study of preoperative IRX-2 immunotherapy in early breast cancer (dated by TCRdb to the late 2010s). Sample treatment or condition, as interpreted from the label and publication: preoperative locoregional IRX-2 cytokine immunotherapy. The library was prepared using the immunoSEQ multiplex PCR assay. Not all clones reach the TCRdb copy of this immuneACCESS table, which keeps in-frame sequences only. Checked studies attribute under half of the gap to unresolved V genes and leave the rest unexplained. The sample contains fewer than 3,500 clones, 77% of them found a single time. Roughly 8% of the sample is taken by the ten largest. The sample consisted of tumor tissue, taken after IRX-2 immunotherapy. These receptors were collected from a human donor with breast cancer.

The rearrangement joins TRBV5-1 to TRBJ2-6; either TRBD1 or TRBD2 may supply D (5 bases each). From germline, CDR1 is SGHRS and CDR2 YFSETQ. CDR3 size: 15 residues. Trimming shortened V by 4 bases and J by 3 bases, and 11 bases separated the two germline ends. For the CDR3, the DNA is TGCGCCAGCAGCCCCTGGGGGTATGGGGCCAACGTCCTGACTTTC. This encodes CASSPWGYGANVLTF.

The chain employs TRBV6-8 and TRBJ1-2; maybe TRBD1 (5 bases). Trimming left V 2 bases short and J 3 bases short, with 10 bases between. The CDR3 has 14 amino acids. Germline-derived CDR1 and CDR2 are MNHGY and SAAAGT. CDR3 nucleotide sequence: TGTGCCAGCAGTTACGGTGACAGAGACTATGGCTACACCTTC. The encoded protein is CASSYGDRDYGYTF.

The chain links TRBV6-8 to TRBJ1-1, with D possibly matching TRBD1 (6 bases). The CDR3 has 14 residues. CDR1 and CDR2 from the germline V gene are MNHGY and SAAAGT. V was trimmed by 0 bases and J by 3 bases, leaving 8 bases between them. CDR3: CASSYSSGDTEAFF. The CDR3 region has the DNA TGTGCCAGCAGTTACTCATCAGGGGACACTGAAGCTTTCTTT.

The chain employs TRBV12-5 and TRBJ1-2; D gene ambiguous. The CDR3 has 12 residues. In germline, CDR1 is LGHNT, CDR2 FRNRAP. This CDR3 is CAIRWEGYGYTF. The DNA of the CDR3 is TGTGCCATCCGATGGGAGGGCTATGGCTACACCTTC.

The chain is built from TRBV6-8 and TRBJ1-2; D remains unclear. Trimming cost V 5 bases and J 8 bases, with 12 bases left between them. Germline CDR1 and CDR2: MNHGY and SAAAGT. The CDR3 runs 12 residues. CDR3 residues: CASSASTKGYTF. CDR3 coding DNA: TGTGCCAGCAGTGCCTCGACGAAGGGCTACACCTTC.

CDR3 coding DNA: TGCAGCGTCGCTTCCGGGACAGGGGCGCTGAATGAGCAGTTCTTC. Amino acids: CSVASGTGALNEQFF. The chain has TRBV29-1 and TRBJ2-1; 10 positions match TRBD1. The CDR3 length is 15 residues. V lost 6 bases and J lost 7; bases outside the gene matches: 12. CDR1 and CDR2 (germline): SQVTM, ANQGSEA.